This TCR beta chain comes out of a study of Graves' ophthalmopathy and Graves' hyperthyroidism. Study as a whole: Investigators collected peripheral blood at initial diagnosis, before any treatment was given.

Amplified material comprised TCR beta CDR3 regions derived from RNA transcripts. The first round was an RT-PCR with HTBI primers, and the second round was a multiplex PCR. TCRdb itself ran the multiplex PCR reads through MiXCR, one entry per CDR3 protein. The sample carries approximately 700,000 distinct CDR3 sequences, about 41% recorded once. Notes on the study in general: Blood samples also showed most expanded thyroid clonotypes exceeding 0.001 frequency.

Germline lookup yields CDR1 MNHNS and CDR2 SASEGT. The CDR3 is 13 residues long. Trimming stripped 6 bases from V and 4 bases from J, with 12 bases between. Ophthalmopathy in the donors was of moderate-to-severe activity, with CAS ≥3, NOSPECS ≥4 and duration under 3 months. The PBMCs had their origin in 7.5 to 10 ml of fresh peripheral blood. Concerning this clonotype itself: Its target is not known.

The chain employs TRBV6-1 and TRBJ1-1; D gene ambiguous. This TCR came from an adult man with Graves' ophthalmopathy. The sample consisted of peripheral blood. The CDR3 reads CASRHGQATEAFF. In DNA, the CDR3 is TGTGCCAGCAGACACGGCCAGGCCACTGAAGCTTTCTTT.